These 4 T cell receptor beta chains were sequenced from one sample in a study of cytomegalovirus exposure and HLA in healthy donors. PCR used 60 Vbeta primers and 13 Jbeta primers. Clones were sequenced by immunoSEQ multiplex PCR, and TCRdb holds only the in-frame ones, with some missing. The table has about 210,000 clones, over 75% seen once. Sequenced sample: PBMCs. All receptors derive from a male donor in good health and CMV-seronegative.

The chain links TRBV4-3 to TRBJ1-2; perhaps TRBD1 as D (6 bases). This CDR3 contains 16 residues. With 0 bases removed from V and 7 bases from J, the gap between germline ends came to 18 bases. Germline assignment: CDR1 LGHNA and CDR2 YSLEER. The CDR3 spells CASSQEGHDPSGGYTF. CDR3 coding DNA: TGCGCCAGCAGCCAAGAGGGACACGACCCAAGCGGTGGCTACACCTTC.

This clone has only a few counts. This sequence joins TRBV4-3 and TRBJ1-2; TRBD1 matches 7 bases. The germline CDR1 and CDR2 sequences are LGHNA and YSLEER. The V gene end was trimmed by 4 bases and the J gene end by 0 bases; junction bases not matched to a gene: 5. The CDR3 is 15 amino acids. The CDR3 coding sequence is TGCGCCAGCAGCCCCGGGACAGCTACTAACTATGGCTACACCTTC. This encodes CASSPGTATNYGYTF.

This clone has just a few counts. At one end the junction does not follow the germline gene, possibly because of a read error. This chain uses TRBV4-3 with TRBJ1-4; weak D call: TRBD1 (5 bases). CDR1 LGHNA and CDR2 YSLEER come from the germline V gene. The CDR3 has 13 amino acids. In DNA form, the CDR3 reads TGCGCCAGCAGCCAACAAATCCTGGACACTCCCGGTTTT. Translation: CASSQQILDTPGF.

As regards this clone: An end of the junction does not agree with germline; a read error may underlie this. This specimen includes other DNA sequences encoding the same CDR3. The chain carries TRBV4-3 and TRBJ1-4; maybe TRBD1 (6 bases). The CDR3 sequence is 15 residues long. Per the germline V gene, CDR1 is LGHNA and CDR2 is YSLEER. CDR3 residues: CASSQLTGTNEKLFF. In DNA, the CDR3 is TGCGCCAGCAGCCAACTAACAGGGACTAATGAAAAGCTGTTTTTT.